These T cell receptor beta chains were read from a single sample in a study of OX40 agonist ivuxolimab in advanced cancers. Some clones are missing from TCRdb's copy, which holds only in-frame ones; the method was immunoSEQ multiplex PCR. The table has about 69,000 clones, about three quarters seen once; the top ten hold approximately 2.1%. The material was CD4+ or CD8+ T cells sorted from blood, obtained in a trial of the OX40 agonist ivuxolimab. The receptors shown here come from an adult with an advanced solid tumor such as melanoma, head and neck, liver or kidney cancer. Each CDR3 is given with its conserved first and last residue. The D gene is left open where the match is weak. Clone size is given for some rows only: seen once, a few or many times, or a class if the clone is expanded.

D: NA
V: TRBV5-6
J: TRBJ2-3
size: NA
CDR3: CASSLDIRKFTDTQYF
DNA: TGTGCCAGCAGCTTGGACATTCGAAAGTTCACAGATACGCAGTATTTT

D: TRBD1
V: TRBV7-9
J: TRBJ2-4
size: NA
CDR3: CASTKADRGLVKNIQYF
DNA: TGTGCCAGCACCAAAGCAGACAGGGGGCTTGTCAAAAACATTCAGTACTTC

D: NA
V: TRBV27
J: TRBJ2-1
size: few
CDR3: CASRMMDSWRYNEQFF
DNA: TGTGCCAGCAGAATGATGGACAGTTGGAGGTACAATGAGCAGTTCTTC

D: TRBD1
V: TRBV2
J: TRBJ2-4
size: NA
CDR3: CASSRDSKNIQYF
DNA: TGTGCCAGCAGCCGGGACAGCAAAAACATTCAGTACTTC

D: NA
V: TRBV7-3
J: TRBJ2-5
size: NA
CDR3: CASSLSGSAEQYF
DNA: TGTGCCAGCAGCTTATCGGGCAGCGCGGAGCAGTACTTC

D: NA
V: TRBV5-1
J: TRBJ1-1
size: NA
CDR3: CASSLEGGEAFF
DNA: TGCGCCAGCAGCTTGGAGGGAGGGGAAGCTTTCTTT

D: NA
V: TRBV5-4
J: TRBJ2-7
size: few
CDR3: CASSWGYGNEQYF
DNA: TGTGCCAGCAGCTGGGGATACGGGAACGAGCAGTACTTC

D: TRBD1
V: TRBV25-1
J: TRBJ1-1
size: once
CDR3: CASSDPGQGIGEAFF
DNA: TGTGCCAGCAGTGATCCCGGACAGGGAATAGGTGAAGCTTTCTTT

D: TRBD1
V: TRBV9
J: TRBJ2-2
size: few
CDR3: CASSSWGQGVSGELFF
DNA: TGTGCCAGCAGCTCCTGGGGACAGGGGGTCTCCGGGGAGCTGTTTTTT

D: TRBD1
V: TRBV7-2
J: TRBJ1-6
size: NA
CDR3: CASSREGTGANSPLHF
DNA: TGTGCCAGCAGCCGAGAGGGGACAGGGGCCAATTCACCCCTCCACTTT

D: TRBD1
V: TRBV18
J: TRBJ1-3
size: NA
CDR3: CASSPLDRGLPRSGNTIYF
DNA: TGTGCCAGCTCACCACTGGACAGGGGCCTACCCCGCTCTGGAAACACCATATATTTT

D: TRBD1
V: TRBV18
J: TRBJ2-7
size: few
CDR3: CASSTGGGSYEQYF
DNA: TGTGCCAGCTCCACAGGGGGCGGCTCCTACGAGCAGTACTTC

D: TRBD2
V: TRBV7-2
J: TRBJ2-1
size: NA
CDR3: CASSLNGLAGDNEQFF
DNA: TGTGCCAGCAGCTTAAACGGGCTAGCGGGGGATAATGAGCAGTTCTTC

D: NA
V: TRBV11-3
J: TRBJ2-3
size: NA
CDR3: CASSVYSTDTQYF
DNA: TGTGCCAGCAGCGTCTACAGCACAGATACGCAGTATTTT

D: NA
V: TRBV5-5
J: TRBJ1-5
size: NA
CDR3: CASSFLGEGNQPQHF
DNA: TGTGCCAGCAGCTTTTTGGGGGAGGGCAATCAGCCCCAGCATTTT

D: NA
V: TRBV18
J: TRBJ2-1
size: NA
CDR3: CASSPGASQYNEQFF
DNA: TGTGCCAGCTCACCGGGGGCTAGCCAATACAATGAGCAGTTCTTC

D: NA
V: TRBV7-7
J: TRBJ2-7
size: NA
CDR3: CASSLEYGGYEQYF
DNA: TGTGCTAGCAGCTTAGAGTACGGGGGCTACGAGCAGTACTTC

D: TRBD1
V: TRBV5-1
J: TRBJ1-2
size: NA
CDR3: CASSLGFRDRGVYGYTF
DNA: TGCGCCAGCAGCTTGGGCTTCCGGGACAGGGGGGTGTATGGCTACACCTTC

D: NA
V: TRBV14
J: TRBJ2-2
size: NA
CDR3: CASSRRRGWSGELFF
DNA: TGTGCCAGCAGCCGGCGCAGGGGCTGGTCCGGGGAGCTGTTTTTT

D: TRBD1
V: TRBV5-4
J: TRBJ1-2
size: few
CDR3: CASSSGGFYGYTF
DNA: TGTGCCAGCAGCTCAGGGGGCTTCTATGGCTACACCTTC

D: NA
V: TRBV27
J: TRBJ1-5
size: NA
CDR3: CASSLYPPRGGVTNQPQHF
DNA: TGTGCCAGCAGTTTATACCCCCCACGAGGGGGAGTAACGAATCAGCCCCAGCATTTT

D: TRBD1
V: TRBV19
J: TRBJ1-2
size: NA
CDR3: CASSIDRGPNYGYTF
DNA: TGTGCCAGTAGTATTGACAGGGGACCTAACTATGGCTACACCTTC

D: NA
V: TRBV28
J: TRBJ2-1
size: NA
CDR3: CASRKGGYNEQFF
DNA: TGTGCCAGTAGAAAGGGGGGGTACAATGAGCAGTTCTTC

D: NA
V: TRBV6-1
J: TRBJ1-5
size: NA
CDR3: CASSEAFQPQHF
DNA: TGTGCCAGCAGTGAAGCGTTCCAGCCCCAGCATTTT

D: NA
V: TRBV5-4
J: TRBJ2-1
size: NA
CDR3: CASSLIKEDNEQFF
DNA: TGTGCCAGCAGCTTAATAAAAGAGGACAATGAGCAGTTCTTC

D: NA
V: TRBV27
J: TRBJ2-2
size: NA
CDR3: CASRDTSRVPGELFF
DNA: TGTGCCAGCAGGGACACTAGCCGCGTACCCGGGGAGCTGTTTTTT

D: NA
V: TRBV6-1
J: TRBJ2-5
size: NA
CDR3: CASKHQVKETQYF
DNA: TGTGCCAGCAAACATCAGGTTAAAGAGACCCAGTACTTC

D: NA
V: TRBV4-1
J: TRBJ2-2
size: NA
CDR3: CASSQQTSWNTGELFF
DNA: TGCGCCAGCAGCCAACAAACCAGTTGGAACACCGGGGAGCTGTTTTTT

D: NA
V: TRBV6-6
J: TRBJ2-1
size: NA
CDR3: CASLSSGRQFF
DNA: TGTGCCAGTCTAAGTTCGGGGCGACAGTTCTTC

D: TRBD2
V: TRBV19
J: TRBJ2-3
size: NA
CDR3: CASSSGRRTDTQYF
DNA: TGTGCCAGTAGTAGCGGGAGGAGGACAGATACGCAGTATTTT

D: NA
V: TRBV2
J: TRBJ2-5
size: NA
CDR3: CASSEAPETQYF
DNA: TGTGCCAGCAGTGAAGCTCCAGAGACCCAGTACTTC